The 9 T cell receptor beta chains reported below all come from one sample, sequenced in a study of blood T cell repertoires in COVID-19. The method was immunoSEQ multiplex PCR; TCRdb's version includes in-frame clones alone and lacks a portion of them. In the table there are some 200,000 clones, around 80% of which are singletons. Sequencing was performed on peripheral blood. Receptors originate from a woman in her thirties with COVID-19, enrolled during active disease.

A single count supports this clone. The rearrangement uses TRBV4-1 and TRBJ1-1, with TRBD1 matching over 9 bases. The germline V gene has CDR1 MGHRA and CDR2 YSYEKL. This CDR3 spans 20 amino acids. The junction had 20 bases not matched to a gene; V was cut back by 0 bases and J by 6 bases. In DNA form, the CDR3 reads TGCGCCAGCAGCCAAGAAGGACAGGGGATCTCCAGTAATAGAAAACCTGAAGCTTTCTTT. It translates to CASSQEGQGISSNRKPEAFF.

The chain joins TRBV6-5 to TRBJ2-7, with D possibly being TRBD1 (5 bases). Trimming left V 6 bases short and J 3 bases short, with 15 bases between. This CDR3 has 14 residues. The germline V gene encodes CDR1 MNHEY and CDR2 SVGAGI. The CDR3 is CASSWGSQGYEQYF. For the CDR3, the DNA is TGTGCCAGCAGCTGGGGTAGCCAGGGCTACGAGCAGTACTTC.

This chain connects TRBV9 to TRBJ2-5; 7 bases line up with TRBD1. Germline V gene sequence: CDR1 SGDLS, CDR2 YYNGEE. V lost 2 bases and J lost 4; bases outside the gene matches: 5. This CDR3 comprises 14 residues. CDR3 protein: CASSVTGPIETQYF. The CDR3 DNA follows: TGTGCCAGCAGCGTGACAGGGCCGATAGAGACCCAGTACTTC.

This clone has just one count. V usage is TRBV18 and J usage is TRBJ1-2, with 7 positions matching TRBD1. Germline V gene data show CDR1 as KGHSH and CDR2 as LQKENI. The CDR3 loop spans 14 amino acids. V was pared by 6 bases and J by 8 bases, with 12 bases of the junction left unmatched. CDR3 sequence reads: CASSQDNRGWGYTF. The CDR3 bases are TGTGCCAGCTCGCAAGACAACAGGGGATGGGGCTACACCTTC.

The V gene is TRBV28, the J gene TRBJ2-2; 13 bases agree with TRBD2. J was trimmed by 5 bases and V by 4 bases; bases with no gene match: 13. This CDR3 comprises 19 residues. Germline loops: CDR1 MDHEN, CDR2 SYDVKM. CDR3 loop: CASSSSPRLAGGRTGELFF. For the CDR3, the DNA is TGTGCCAGCAGTTCCTCCCCAAGACTAGCGGGGGGAAGGACCGGGGAGCTGTTTTTT.

The chain combines TRBV7-3 with TRBJ2-2; 8 nucleotides align to TRBD2. This CDR3 spans 17 amino acids. J gave up 4 bases and V 5 bases, and 12 bases lay outside the gene matches. Germline CDR1 and CDR2: SGHTA and FQGTGA. Here the CDR3 reads CASSPLGAGGPTGELFF. The CDR3 DNA follows: TGTGCCAGCAGCCCACTAGGGGCGGGGGGTCCCACCGGGGAGCTGTTTTTT.

The CDR3 loop is CASSRSYRDRDGYTF. The CDR3 nucleotides are TGTGCCAGCAGTCGCTCTTACCGGGACAGGGATGGCTACACCTTC. The rearrangement joins TRBV28 to TRBJ1-2; 9 nucleotides match TRBD1. Germline CDR1 MDHEN, CDR2 SYDVKM. This CDR3 has 15 amino acids. Germline trimming cut 5 bases from V and 6 bases from J; bases unmatched to any gene: 10.

This chain links TRBV23-1 with TRBJ2-2, with TRBD2 identical over 8 bases. TRBV23-1 is an ORF, with its function uncertain. V dropped 2 bases and J dropped 2; count of bases not matched to a gene: 16. This CDR3 has 20 residues. The CDR3: CASSQRDFGRGLLNTGELFF. The CDR3 DNA is TGCGCCAGCAGTCAAAGGGACTTCGGGAGGGGACTTCTCAACACCGGGGAGCTGTTTTTT.

This rearrangement joins TRBV15 to TRBJ1-5, with a tentative D call TRBD1 (5 bases). V dropped 1 base and J dropped 2 bases, with 12 bases sitting between them. CDR3 length equals 16 residues. In germline, CDR1 is LNHNV, CDR2 YYDKDF (reference sequence). CDR3 protein: CATSRGAGFGNQPQHF. CDR3 nucleotides: TGTGCCACCAGCAGAGGGGCAGGGTTTGGCAATCAGCCCCAGCATTTT.